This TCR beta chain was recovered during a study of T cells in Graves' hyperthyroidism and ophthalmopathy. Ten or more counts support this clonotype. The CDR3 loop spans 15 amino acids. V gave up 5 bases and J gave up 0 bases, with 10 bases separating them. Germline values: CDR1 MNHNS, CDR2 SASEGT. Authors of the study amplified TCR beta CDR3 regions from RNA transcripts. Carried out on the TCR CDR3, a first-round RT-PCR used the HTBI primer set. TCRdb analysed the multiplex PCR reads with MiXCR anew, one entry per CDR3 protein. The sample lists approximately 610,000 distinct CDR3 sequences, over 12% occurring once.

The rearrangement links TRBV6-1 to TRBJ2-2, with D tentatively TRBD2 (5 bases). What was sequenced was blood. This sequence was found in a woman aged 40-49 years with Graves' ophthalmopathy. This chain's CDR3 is CASSPGSANTGELFF. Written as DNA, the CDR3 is TGTGCCAGCAGTCCCGGTAGCGCGAACACCGGGGAGCTGTTTTTT.